This T cell receptor (beta chain) emerged from a study of shared clonotypes between healthy human individuals. The authors ran unsorted PBMC replicate PCRs on 300 ng DNA, about 30,000 T cell genomes. Data came from immunoSEQ multiplex PCR; TCRdb stores just in-frame clones and leaves some out. The data hold about half a million clones, with 60% to 80% observed a single time. This CDR3 is 13 amino acids long. V shed 2 bases, J shed 7 bases, and the junction held 1 base outside the gene matches. Germline V CDR1 and CDR2: MNHEY, SMNVEV (reference sequence). Sample: PBMCs. This TCR was recovered from a woman in her forties in good health. Some clones in this sample may be carry-over from other donors' samples. This sequence joins TRBV27 and TRBJ2-7, with 11 bases lining up with TRBD1. The CDR3 loop reads CASSLGTGGEQYF. The CDR3 DNA reads as TGTGCCAGCAGTTTAGGGACAGGGGGAGAGCAGTACTTC.